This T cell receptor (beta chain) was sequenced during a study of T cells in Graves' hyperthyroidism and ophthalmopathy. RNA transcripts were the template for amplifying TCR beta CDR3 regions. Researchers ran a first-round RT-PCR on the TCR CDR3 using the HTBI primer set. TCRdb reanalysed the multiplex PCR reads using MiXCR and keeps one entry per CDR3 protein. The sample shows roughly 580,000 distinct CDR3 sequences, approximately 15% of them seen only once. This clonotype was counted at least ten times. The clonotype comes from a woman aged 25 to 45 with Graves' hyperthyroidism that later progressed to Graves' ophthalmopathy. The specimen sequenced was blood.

The CDR3 sequence: CASSTRADTQYF. CDR3 bases: TGTGCCAGCAGTACCAGGGCAGATACGCAGTATTTT. This chain uses TRBV6-2 or TRBV6-3 with TRBJ2-3, with TRBD1 as a possible D gene (5 bases). CDR1 is MNHEY and CDR2 is SVGEGT in the germline V gene. The CDR3 sequence is 12 residues long. V lost 5 bases and J lost 4, with 7 bases in between.